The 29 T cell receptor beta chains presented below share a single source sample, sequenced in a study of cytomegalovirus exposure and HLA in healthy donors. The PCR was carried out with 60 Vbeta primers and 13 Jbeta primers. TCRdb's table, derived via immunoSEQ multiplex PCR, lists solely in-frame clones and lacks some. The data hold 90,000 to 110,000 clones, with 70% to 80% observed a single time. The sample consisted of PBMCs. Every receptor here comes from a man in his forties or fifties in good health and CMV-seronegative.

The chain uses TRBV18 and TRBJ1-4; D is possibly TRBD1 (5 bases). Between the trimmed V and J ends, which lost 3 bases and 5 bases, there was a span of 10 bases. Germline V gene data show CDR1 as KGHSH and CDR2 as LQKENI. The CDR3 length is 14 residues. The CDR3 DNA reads TGTGCCAGCTCACCCCGGGACTGGAATGAAAAACTGTTTTTT. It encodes CASSPRDWNEKLFF. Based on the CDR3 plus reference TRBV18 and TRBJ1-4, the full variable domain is NAGVMQNPRHLVRRRGQEARLRCSPMKGHSHVYWYRQLPEEGLKFMVYLQKENIIDESGMPKERFSAEFPKEGPSILRIQQVVRGDSAAYFCASSPRDWNEKLFFGSGTQLSVL.

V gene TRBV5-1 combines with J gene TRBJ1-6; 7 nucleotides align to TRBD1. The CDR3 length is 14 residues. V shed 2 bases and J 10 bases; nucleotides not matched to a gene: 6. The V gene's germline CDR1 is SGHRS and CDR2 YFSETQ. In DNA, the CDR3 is TGCGCCAGCAGCTTACAGACAGGGCGATCACCCCTCCACTTT. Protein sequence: CASSLQTGRSPLHF.

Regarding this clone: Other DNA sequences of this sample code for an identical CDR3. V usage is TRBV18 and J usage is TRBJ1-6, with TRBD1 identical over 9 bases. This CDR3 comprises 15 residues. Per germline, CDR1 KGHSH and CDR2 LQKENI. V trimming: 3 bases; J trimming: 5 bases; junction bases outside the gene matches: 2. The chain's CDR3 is CASSPGQGDNSPLHF. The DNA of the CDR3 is TGTGCCAGCTCACCGGGACAGGGTGATAATTCACCCCTCCACTTT.

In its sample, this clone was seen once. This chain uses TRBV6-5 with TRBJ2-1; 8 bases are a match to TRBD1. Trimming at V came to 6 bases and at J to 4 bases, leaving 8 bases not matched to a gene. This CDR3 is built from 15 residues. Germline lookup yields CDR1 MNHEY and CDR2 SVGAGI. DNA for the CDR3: TGTGCCAGCAGGTCCGGGACAGGACAATACAATGAGCAGTTCTTC. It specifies CASRSGTGQYNEQFF.

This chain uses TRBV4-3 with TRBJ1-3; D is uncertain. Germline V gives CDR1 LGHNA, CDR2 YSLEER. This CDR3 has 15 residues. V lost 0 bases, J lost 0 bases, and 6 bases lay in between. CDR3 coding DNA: TGCGCCAGCAGCCAAGACAGGATCTCTGGAAACACCATATATTTT. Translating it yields CASSQDRISGNTIYF.

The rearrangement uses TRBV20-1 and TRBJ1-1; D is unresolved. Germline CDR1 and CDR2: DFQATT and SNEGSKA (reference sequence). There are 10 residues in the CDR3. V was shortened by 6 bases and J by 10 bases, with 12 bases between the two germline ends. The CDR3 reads CSAFRSGAFF. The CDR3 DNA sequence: TGCAGTGCCTTTCGGTCCGGAGCTTTCTTT.

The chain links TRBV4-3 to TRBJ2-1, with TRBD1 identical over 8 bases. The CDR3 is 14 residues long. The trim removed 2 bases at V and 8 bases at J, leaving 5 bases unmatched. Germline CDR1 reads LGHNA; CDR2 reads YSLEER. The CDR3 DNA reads TGCGCCAGCAGCCAACAGGGGGCTACGGATGAGCAGTTCTTC. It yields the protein CASSQQGATDEQFF.

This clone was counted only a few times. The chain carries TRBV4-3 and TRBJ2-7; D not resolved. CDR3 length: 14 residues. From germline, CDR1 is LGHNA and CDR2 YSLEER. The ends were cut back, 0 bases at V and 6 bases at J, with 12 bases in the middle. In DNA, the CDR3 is TGCGCCAGCAGCCAAGAGGCGGAGCGTGGCGAGCAGTACTTC. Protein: CASSQEAERGEQYF.

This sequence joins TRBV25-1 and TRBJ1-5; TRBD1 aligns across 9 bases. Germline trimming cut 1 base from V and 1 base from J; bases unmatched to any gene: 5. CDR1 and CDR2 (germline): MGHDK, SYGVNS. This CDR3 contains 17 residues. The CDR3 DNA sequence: TGTGCCAGCAGTGAATCTCGGACAGGGGAAAGCAATCAGCCCCAGCATTTT. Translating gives CASSESRTGESNQPQHF.

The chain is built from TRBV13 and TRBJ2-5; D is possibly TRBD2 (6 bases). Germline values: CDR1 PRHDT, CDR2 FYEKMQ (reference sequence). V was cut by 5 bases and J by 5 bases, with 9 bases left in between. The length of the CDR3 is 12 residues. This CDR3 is CASSQGGETQYF. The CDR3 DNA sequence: TGTGCCAGCAGCCAGGGAGGCGAGACCCAGTACTTC.

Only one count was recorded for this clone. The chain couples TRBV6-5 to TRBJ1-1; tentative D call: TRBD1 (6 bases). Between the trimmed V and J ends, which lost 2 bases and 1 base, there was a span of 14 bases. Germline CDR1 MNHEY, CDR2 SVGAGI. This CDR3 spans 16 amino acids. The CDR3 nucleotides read TGTGCCAGCAGTTACGGCATTGCGACAGGGAACACTGAAGCTTTCTTT. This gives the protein CASSYGIATGNTEAFF.

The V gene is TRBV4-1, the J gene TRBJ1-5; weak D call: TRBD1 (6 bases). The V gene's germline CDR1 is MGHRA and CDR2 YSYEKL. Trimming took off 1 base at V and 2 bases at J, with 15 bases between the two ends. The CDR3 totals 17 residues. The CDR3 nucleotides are TGCGCCAGCAGCCAAGTATCAGGGGACGGCGGCAATCAGCCCCAGCATTTT. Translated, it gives CASSQVSGDGGNQPQHF.

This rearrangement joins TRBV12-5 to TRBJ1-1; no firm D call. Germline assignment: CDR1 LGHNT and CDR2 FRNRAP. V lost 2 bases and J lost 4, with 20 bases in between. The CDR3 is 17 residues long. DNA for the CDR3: TGTGCTAGTGGTTTGCCCGTCCTTGGCACAATCCTCACTGAAGCTTTCTTT. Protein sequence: CASGLPVLGTILTEAFF.

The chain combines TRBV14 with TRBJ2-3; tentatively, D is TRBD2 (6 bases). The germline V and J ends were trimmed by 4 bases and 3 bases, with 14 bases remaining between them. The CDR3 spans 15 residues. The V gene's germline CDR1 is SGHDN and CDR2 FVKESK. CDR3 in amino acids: CASSLSGGGTDTQYF. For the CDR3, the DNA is TGTGCCAGCAGCCTTAGCGGCGGAGGTACAGATACGCAGTATTTT.

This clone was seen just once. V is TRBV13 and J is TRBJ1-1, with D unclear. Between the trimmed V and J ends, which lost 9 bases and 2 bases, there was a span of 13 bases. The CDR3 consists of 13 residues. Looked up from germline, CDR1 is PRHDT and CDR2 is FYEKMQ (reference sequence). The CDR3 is CASRGEGNTEAFF. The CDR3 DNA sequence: TGTGCCAGTCGAGGCGAAGGAAACACTGAAGCTTTCTTT.

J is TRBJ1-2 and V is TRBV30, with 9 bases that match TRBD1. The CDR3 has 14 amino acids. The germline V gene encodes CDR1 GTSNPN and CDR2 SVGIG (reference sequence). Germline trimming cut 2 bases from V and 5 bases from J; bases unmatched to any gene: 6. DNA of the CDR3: TGTGCCTGGAGTTTAGACAGGGGGAAATATGGCTACACCTTC. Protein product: CAWSLDRGKYGYTF.

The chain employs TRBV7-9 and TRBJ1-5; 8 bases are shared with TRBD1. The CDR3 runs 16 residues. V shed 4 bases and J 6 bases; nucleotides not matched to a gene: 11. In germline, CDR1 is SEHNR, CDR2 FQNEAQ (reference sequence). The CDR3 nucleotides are TGTGCCAGCAGCTCCACCCGGCAGGGGGCGGGTCAGCCCCAGCATTTT. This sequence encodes CASSSTRQGAGQPQHF.

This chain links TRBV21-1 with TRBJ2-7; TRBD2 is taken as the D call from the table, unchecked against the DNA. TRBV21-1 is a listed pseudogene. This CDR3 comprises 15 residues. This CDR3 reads CASSPRGGKTYEQYF. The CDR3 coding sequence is TGTGCCAGCAGCCCCCGGGGGGGAAAAACTTACGAGCAGTACTTC.

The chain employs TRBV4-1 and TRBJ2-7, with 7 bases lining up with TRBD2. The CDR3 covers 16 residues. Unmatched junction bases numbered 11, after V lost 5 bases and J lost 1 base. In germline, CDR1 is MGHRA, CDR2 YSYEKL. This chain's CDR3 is CASSLPRSGESYEQYF. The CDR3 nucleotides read TGCGCCAGCAGCTTACCCCGGAGCGGGGAATCCTACGAGCAGTACTTC.

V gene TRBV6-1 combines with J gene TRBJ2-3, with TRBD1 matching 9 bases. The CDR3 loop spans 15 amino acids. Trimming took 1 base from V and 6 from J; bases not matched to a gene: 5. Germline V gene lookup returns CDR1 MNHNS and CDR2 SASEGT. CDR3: CASSEGRDRADTQYF. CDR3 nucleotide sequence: TGTGCCAGCAGTGAAGGGCGGGACAGGGCCGATACGCAGTATTTT.

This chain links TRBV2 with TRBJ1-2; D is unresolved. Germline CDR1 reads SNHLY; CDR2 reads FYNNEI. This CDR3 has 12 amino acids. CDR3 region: CDSEGRNYGYTF. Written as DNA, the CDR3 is TGTGACTCAGAGGGCCGAAACTATGGCTACACCTTC.

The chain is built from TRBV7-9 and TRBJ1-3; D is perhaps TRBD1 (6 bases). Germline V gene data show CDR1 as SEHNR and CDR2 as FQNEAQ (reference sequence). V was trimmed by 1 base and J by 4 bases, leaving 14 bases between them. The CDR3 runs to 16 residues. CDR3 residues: CASSLGRGVEGNTIYF. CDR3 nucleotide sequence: TGTGCCAGCAGCTTAGGCAGGGGCGTGGAAGGAAACACCATATATTTT.

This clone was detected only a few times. CDR3 bases: TGTGCCAGCAGGGATAACAGCTTCCGAAACACCATATATTTT. Protein product: CASRDNSFRNTIYF. The chain combines TRBV7-2 with TRBJ1-3; D is unresolved. V was clipped by 6 bases and J by 5 bases, with 14 bases between them. CDR1 SGHTA and CDR2 FQGNSA come from the germline V gene. The CDR3 consists of 14 residues.

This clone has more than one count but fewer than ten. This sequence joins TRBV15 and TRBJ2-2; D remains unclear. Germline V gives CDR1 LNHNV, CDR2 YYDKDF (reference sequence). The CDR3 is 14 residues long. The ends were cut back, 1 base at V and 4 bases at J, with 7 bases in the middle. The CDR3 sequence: CATSRGTSTGELFF. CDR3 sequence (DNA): TGTGCCACCAGCAGAGGAACGAGCACCGGGGAGCTGTTTTTT.

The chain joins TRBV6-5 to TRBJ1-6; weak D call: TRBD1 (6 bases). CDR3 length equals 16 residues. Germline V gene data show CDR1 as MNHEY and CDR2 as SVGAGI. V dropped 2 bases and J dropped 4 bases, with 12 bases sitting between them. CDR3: CASSYPRQGYNSPLHF. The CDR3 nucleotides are TGTGCCAGCAGTTACCCTAGGCAGGGGTATAATTCACCCCTCCACTTT.

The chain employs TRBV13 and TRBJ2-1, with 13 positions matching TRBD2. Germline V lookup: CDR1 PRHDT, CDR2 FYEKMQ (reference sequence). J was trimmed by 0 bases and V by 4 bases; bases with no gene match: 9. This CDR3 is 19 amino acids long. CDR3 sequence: CASSSWTSGGPPSYNEQFF. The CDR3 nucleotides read TGTGCCAGCAGCTCGTGGACTAGCGGGGGACCGCCCTCCTACAATGAGCAGTTCTTC.

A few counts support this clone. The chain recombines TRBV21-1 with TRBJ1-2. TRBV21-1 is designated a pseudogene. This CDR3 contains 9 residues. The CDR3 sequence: CASRSGLWF. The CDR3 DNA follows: TGTGCCAGCAGGTCCGGTCTTTGGTTC.

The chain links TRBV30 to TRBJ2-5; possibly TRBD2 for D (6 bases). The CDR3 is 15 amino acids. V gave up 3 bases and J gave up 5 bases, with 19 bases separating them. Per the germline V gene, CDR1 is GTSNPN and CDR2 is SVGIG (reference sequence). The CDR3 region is CAWRPPGGVLETQYF. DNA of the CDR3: TGTGCCTGGAGACCCCCGGGCGGGGTCTTGGAGACCCAGTACTTC.

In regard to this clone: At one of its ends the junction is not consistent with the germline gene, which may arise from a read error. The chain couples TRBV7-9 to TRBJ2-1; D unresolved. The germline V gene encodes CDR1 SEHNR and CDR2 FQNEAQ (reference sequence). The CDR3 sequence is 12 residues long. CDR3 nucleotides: TGTTCCAGCAGCTTGCGCGAGCTAGGGCAGTTCTTC. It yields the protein CSSSLRELGQFF.